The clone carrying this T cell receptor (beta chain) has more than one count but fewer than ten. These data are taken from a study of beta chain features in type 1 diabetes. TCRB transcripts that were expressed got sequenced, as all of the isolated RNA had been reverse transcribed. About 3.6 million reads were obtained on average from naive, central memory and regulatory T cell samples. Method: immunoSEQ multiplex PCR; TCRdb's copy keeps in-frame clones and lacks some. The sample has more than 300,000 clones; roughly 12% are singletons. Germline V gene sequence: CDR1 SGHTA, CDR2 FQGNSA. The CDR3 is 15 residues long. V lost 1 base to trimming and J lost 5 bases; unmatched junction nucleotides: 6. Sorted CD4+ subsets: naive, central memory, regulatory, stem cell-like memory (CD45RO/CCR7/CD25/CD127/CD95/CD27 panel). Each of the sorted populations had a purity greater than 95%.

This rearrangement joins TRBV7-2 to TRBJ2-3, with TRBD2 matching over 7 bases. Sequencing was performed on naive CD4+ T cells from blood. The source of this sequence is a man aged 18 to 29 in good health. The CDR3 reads CASSLVSGEGDTQYF. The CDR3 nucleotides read TGTGCCAGCAGCTTAGTGAGCGGGGAAGGAGATACGCAGTATTTT.